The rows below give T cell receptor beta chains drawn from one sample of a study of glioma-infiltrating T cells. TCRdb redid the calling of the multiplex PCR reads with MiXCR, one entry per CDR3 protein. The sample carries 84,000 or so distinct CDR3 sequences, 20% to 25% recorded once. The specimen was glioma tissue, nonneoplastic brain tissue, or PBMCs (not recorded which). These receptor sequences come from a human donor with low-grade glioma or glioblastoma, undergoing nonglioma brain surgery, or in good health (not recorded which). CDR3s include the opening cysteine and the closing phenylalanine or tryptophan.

CDR3aa: CASSLGTVNSPLHF; v_gene: TRBV7-9
CDR3aa: CASSTGTGRGMNTEAFF; v_gene: TRBV5-6
CDR3aa: CASSQELTGAYNSPLHF; v_gene: TRBV3-1
CDR3aa: CSANRLAGAPQGVFQETQYF; v_gene: TRBV20-1
CDR3aa: CASSFSGSKETQYF; v_gene: TRBV5-5
CDR3aa: CASSQRLIAAVGQETQYF; v_gene: TRBV14
CDR3aa: CATSSPSGSYEQYF; v_gene: TRBV15
CDR3aa: CASSRGADEAFF; v_gene: TRBV18
CDR3aa: CASSSPGTGAYEQYF; v_gene: TRBV28
CDR3aa: CASRNGHNFARYTF; v_gene: TRBV19
CDR3aa: CASSLAGGSNEQFF; v_gene: TRBV4-2
CDR3aa: CSVEDLGRVNTEAFF; v_gene: TRBV29-1
CDR3aa: CSVGQAEEQYF; v_gene: TRBV29-1
CDR3aa: CASSYGTSGFTDTQYF; v_gene: TRBV7-2
CDR3aa: CARSQVSADTEAFF; v_gene: TRBV4-2
CDR3aa: CSVEVTGLTYEQYF; v_gene: TRBV29-1
CDR3aa: CASSLWGTNSPLHF; v_gene: TRBV27
CDR3aa: CSARAGTRRTGELFF; v_gene: TRBV20-1
CDR3aa: CASSYFAKNREQYF; v_gene: TRBV6-9
CDR3aa: CASSRAQGGNQPQHF; v_gene: TRBV3-1
CDR3aa: CASSVTPPGRGVSNQPQHF; v_gene: TRBV19